What follows describes a single TCR beta chain. Its antigen remains unidentified. The data were taken from a study of T cells after yellow fever vaccination. Study at large: The SMART-Seq v4 Ultra Low Input method served to prepare the low-cell-number fractions.

Whole-study findings and limits: A secondary response was less intense yet reached its peak sooner, at day 5 versus 15. Abundant clonotypes from the bulk population could contaminate FACS-sorted repertoires.

Each CDR3 protein gets one entry after TCRdb re-called the 5' RACE reads with MiXCR. The table lists about 630,000 distinct CDR3 sequences, around 12% of them singletons. The length of the CDR3 is 16 residues. Germline CDR1 reads SGHRS; CDR2 reads YFSETQ. After removal of 3 bases from V and 2 bases from J, the junction contained 4 bases not matched to a gene. This sequence was found in a man aged 30 to 45 who received the YFV17D yellow fever vaccine. Source: PBMCs, taken on the day of the yellow fever booster vaccination. The V call is TRBV5-1, the J call TRBJ2-2; 10 bases match TRBD1. The CDR3: CASSWETGGNTGELFF. The DNA for the CDR3 is TGCGCCAGCAGCTGGGAGACAGGGGGCAACACCGGGGAGCTGTTTTTT. Combining the CDR3 with reference TRBV5-1 and TRBJ2-2 gives the whole variable domain KAGVTQTPRYLIKTRGQQVTLSCSPISGHRSVSWYQQTPGQGLQFLFEYFSETQRNKGNFPGRFSGRQFSNSRSEMNVSTLELGDSALYLCASSWETGGNTGELFFGEGSRLTVL.